The following is a TCR beta chain sequence with its context. The table came from immunoSEQ multiplex PCR; TCRdb's copy has only in-frame clones and leaves some out. The sample lists under 300,000 clones; 82% were seen once. The CDR3 consists of 16 residues. Germline CDR1 LGHDT, CDR2 YNNKEL (reference sequence). Losses at the gene ends were 0 bases for V and 7 bases for J; bases not matched to a gene: 8. The sample is drawn from a study of control samples from healthy donors and cancer patients. The receptor was derived from a woman in her sixties or seventies with lung cancer. The specimen was PBMCs. The chain is built from TRBV3-1 (or the pseudogene TRBV3-2) and TRBJ2-3, with 9 bases matching TRBD2. The CDR3 coding sequence is TGTGCCAGCAGCCAAGAGGCGGGAGGGTCACTTTATACGCAGTATTTT. Translation gives CASSQEAGGSLYTQYF.